This T cell receptor beta chain is from a study of shared clonotypes between healthy human individuals. V lost 8 bases and J lost 6, with 14 bases in between. The CDR3 spans 12 residues. Germline loops: CDR1 SNHLY, CDR2 FYNNEI. Profiled with immunoSEQ multiplex PCR; TCRdb holds only in-frame clones, not every one. There are 450,000 to 500,000 clones in the sample; roughly 80% occur only once, and approximately 12% lies in the top ten. The chain links TRBV2 to TRBJ2-7; the D is unclear. Input material: PBMCs. The receptor comes from a woman in her thirties or forties in good health. Some clones in this sample may be carry-over from other donors' samples. The CDR3 region is CASARTPFEQYF. In DNA form, the CDR3 reads TGTGCCAGCGCCCGGACGCCCTTCGAGCAGTACTTC.